This note documents a single T cell receptor beta chain sequence. The survey-level immunoSEQ assay was used. Clones were sequenced by immunoSEQ multiplex PCR, and TCRdb holds only the in-frame ones, with some missing. The data show roughly 34,000 clones, roughly 79% seen once. This record belongs to a study of STAT5B mutations in CD4+ large granular lymphocyte leukemia. V lost 4 bases and J lost 6; bases outside the gene matches: 6. CDR3 length: 15 residues. In germline, CDR1 is SGHTA, CDR2 FQGTGA. The V and J genes are TRBV7-3 and TRBJ2-3; 11 nucleotides agree with TRBD1. Source material: CD4+ T cells from blood buffy coats. This TCR came from a human donor in good health. Written as DNA, the CDR3 is TGTGCCAGCAGCTACGGACAGGGGGCAAGCGATACGCAGTATTTT. Its protein is CASSYGQGASDTQYF.